These 29 T cell receptor beta chains were sequenced from one sample in a study of blood T cell repertoires in COVID-19. TCRdb's table, derived via immunoSEQ multiplex PCR, lists solely in-frame clones and lacks some. Found here are about 200,000 clones, roughly nine tenths of them singletons; the top ten hold around 2.2%. What was sequenced was peripheral blood. Receptors were obtained from a woman in her 50s with acute or convalescent COVID-19.

This chain uses TRBV6-5 with TRBJ1-4; no clear D gene. The CDR3 length is 15 residues. V lost 8 bases and J 0 bases, leaving 13 bases between the germline ends. Germline V gene lookup returns CDR1 MNHEY and CDR2 SVGAGI. As DNA, the CDR3 is TGTGCCAGCGCCGTGAGTCCTGCAACTAATGAAAAACTGTTTTTT. Its protein is CASAVSPATNEKLFF.

The V gene is TRBV7-7, the J gene TRBJ2-3, with TRBD1 matching over 7 bases. The germline CDR1 and CDR2 sequences are SSHAT and FNYEAQ (reference sequence). The CDR3 consists of 16 residues. J was trimmed by 2 bases and V by 1 base; bases with no gene match: 6. The CDR3 nucleotides read TGTGCCAGCAGCTTAGGAGTAGGGGGCCACACAGATACGCAGTATTTT. Residues: CASSLGVGGHTDTQYF.

The chain is built from TRBV13 and TRBJ2-1; a weak D match, TRBD2 (5 bases). This CDR3 spans 13 amino acids. The V end was cut by 4 bases, the J end by 7 bases, with 11 bases between. Germline loops: CDR1 PRHDT, CDR2 FYEKMQ (reference sequence). The CDR3 here is CASSSISVNEQFF. The CDR3 DNA reads TGTGCCAGCAGCTCGATTAGCGTGAATGAGCAGTTCTTC. Full variable domain (rest looked up from reference TRBV13 and TRBJ2-1): AAGVIQSPRHLIKEKRETATLKCYPIPRHDTVYWYQQGPGQDPQFLISFYEKMQSDKGSIPDRFSAQQFSDYHSELNMSSLELGDSALYFCASSSISVNEQFFGPGTRLTVL.

The V call is TRBV27, the J call TRBJ1-6; TRBD1 matches at 8 bases. V trimming: 7 bases; J trimming: 15 bases; junction bases outside the gene matches: 5. The CDR3 is made up of 11 amino acids. CDR1 and CDR2 from the germline V gene are MNHEY and SMNVEV (reference sequence). CDR3 region: CASIIGQGLHF. The CDR3 bases are TGTGCCAGCATTATCGGACAGGGCCTCCACTTT.

This chain links TRBV4-3 with TRBJ2-3; maybe TRBD2 (6 bases). The CDR3 loop spans 16 amino acids. Germline V gene sequence: CDR1 LGHNA, CDR2 YSLEER. Trimming took off 1 base at V and 0 bases at J, with 11 bases between the two ends. CDR3: CASSQVPGLSTDTQYF. In nucleotides, the CDR3 is TGCGCCAGCAGCCAAGTCCCGGGACTGAGCACAGATACGCAGTATTTT.

V is TRBV7-2 and J is TRBJ2-3; TRBD2 matches 8 bases. The CDR3 length is 12 residues. Per the germline V gene, CDR1 is SGHTA and CDR2 is FQGNSA. J lost 14 bases, V lost 1 base, and 5 bases had no gene match. The CDR3 here is CASSLGLGLGYF. In nucleotides, the CDR3 is TGTGCCAGCAGCTTAGGTTTGGGACTAGGGTATTTT.

The V call is TRBV9, the J call TRBJ2-3; D unclear. With 4 bases removed from V and 5 bases from J, the gap between germline ends came to 11 bases. CDR1 is SGDLS, CDR2 YYNGEE, per germline. This CDR3 comprises 13 residues. CDR3 sequence (DNA): TGTGCCAGCAGCCCTCCGAACGGAGATACGCAGTATTTT. The encoded protein is CASSPPNGDTQYF.

This rearrangement joins TRBV4-1 to TRBJ2-1; 10 positions match TRBD1. The CDR3 totals 15 residues. Germline values: CDR1 MGHRA, CDR2 YSYEKL. The J segment lost 7 bases and the V segment lost 3 bases, leaving 6 bases of the junction unmatched. The chain's CDR3 is CASSQNGQGGNEQFF. The CDR3 region has the DNA TGCGCCAGCAGCCAGAACGGACAGGGGGGAAATGAGCAGTTCTTC.

The chain couples TRBV6-6 to TRBJ1-5, with 9 bases that match TRBD1. Per the germline V gene, CDR1 is MNHNY and CDR2 is SVGAGI (reference sequence). The CDR3 covers 15 residues. V gave up 5 bases and J gave up 7 bases; unmatched junction bases: 9. CDR3 DNA sequence: TGTGCCAGCAGTAATGGACAGGGGAGGGGACAGCCCCAGCATTTT. This translates into CASSNGQGRGQPQHF.

The chain uses TRBV27 and TRBJ1-2; D not resolved. CDR1 and CDR2 from the germline V gene are MNHEY and SMNVEV (reference sequence). The CDR3 extends over 14 amino acids. Trimming cost V 2 bases and J 5 bases, with 12 bases left between them. CDR3 sequence (DNA): TGTGCCAGCAGTTTAGACGGCGCGGGGTATGGCTACACCTTC. It is translated as CASSLDGAGYGYTF.

This clone was found a few times. The V call is TRBV3-1 (or the pseudogene TRBV3-2), the J call TRBJ2-5; D might be TRBD2 (6 bases). The V gene lost 4 bases and the J gene lost 2 bases, with 14 bases spanning the gap. Germline lookup yields CDR1 LGHDT and CDR2 YNNKEL (reference sequence). This CDR3 is 15 amino acids long. The CDR3 here is CASSPRRAAQETQYF. The CDR3 DNA sequence: TGTGCCAGCAGCCCACGGAGGGCAGCACAAGAGACCCAGTACTTC.

This rearrangement joins TRBV7-9 to TRBJ2-2, with 8 nucleotides matching TRBD2. Germline V gene lookup returns CDR1 SEHNR and CDR2 FQNEAQ (reference sequence). The CDR3 has 15 amino acids. V lost 5 bases and J lost 4; bases outside the gene matches: 6. Here the CDR3 DNA reads TGTGCCAGCAGCACCGGGACTAGATCCACCGGGGAGCTGTTTTTT. As protein: CASSTGTRSTGELFF.

This chain uses TRBV27 with TRBJ1-5; no firm D call. The V gene lost 4 bases and the J gene lost 0 bases, with 10 bases spanning the gap. The CDR3 extends over 15 amino acids. The germline CDR1 and CDR2 sequences are MNHEY and SMNVEV (reference sequence). CDR3 loop: CASSSARISNQPQHF. CDR3 nucleotide sequence: TGTGCCAGCAGTTCGGCCAGGATTAGCAATCAGCCCCAGCATTTT.

The CDR3 nucleotides read TGTGCCAGCTCACCGGGAGAGGAAAAACTGTTTTTT. It yields the protein CASSPGEEKLFF. The chain combines TRBV18 with TRBJ1-4; D is uncertain. Germline assignment: CDR1 KGHSH and CDR2 LQKENI. The CDR3 contains 12 residues. Trimming cost V 3 bases and J 8 bases, with 7 bases left between them. The whole variable domain, remainder taken from reference TRBV18 and TRBJ1-4, is NAGVMQNPRHLVRRRGQEARLRCSPMKGHSHVYWYRQLPEEGLKFMVYLQKENIIDESGMPKERFSAEFPKEGPSILRIQQVVRGDSAAYFCASSPGEEKLFFGSGTQLSVL.

CDR3 in DNA: TGCGCCAGCAGCCAGACACCTCATGGTGAAGCTTTCTTT. Residues: CASSQTPHGEAFF. The rearrangement joins TRBV4-3 to TRBJ1-1, with unresolved D. V gave up 3 bases and J gave up 7 bases, with 12 bases separating them. The CDR3 runs 13 residues. CDR1 and CDR2 from the germline V gene are LGHNA and YSLEER.

The genes are TRBV19 and TRBJ2-2, with D uncertain. The CDR3 is 13 residues long. Trimming took 1 base from V and 7 from J, leaving 7 bases between them. Germline CDR1 and CDR2: LNHDA and SQIVND (reference sequence). The CDR3: CASSIVQIGELFF. DNA for the CDR3: TGTGCCAGTAGTATAGTCCAAATCGGGGAGCTGTTTTTT. Full variable domain (remainder filled in from reference TRBV19 and TRBJ2-2): DGGITQSPKYLFRKEGQNVTLSCEQNLNHDAMYWYRQDPGQGLRLIYYSQIVNDFQKGDIAEGYSVSREKKESFPLTVTSAQKNPTAFYLCASSIVQIGELFFGEGSRLTVL.

The chain employs TRBV12-3 or TRBV12-4 and TRBJ1-3, with D unclear. The CDR3 length is 13 residues. Trimming shortened V by 1 base and J by 5 bases, and 6 bases separated the two germline ends. The CDR3 DNA reads TGTGCCAGCAGTTTAGACGCGAGAAACACCATATATTTT. This encodes CASSLDARNTIYF.

This sequence joins TRBV5-4 and TRBJ1-4, with 8 bases lining up with TRBD1. Germline trimming cut 3 bases from V and 7 bases from J; bases unmatched to any gene: 8. The CDR3 loop spans 15 amino acids. CDR1 is SGHNT, CDR2 YYREEE, per germline (reference sequence). The CDR3 DNA follows: TGTGCCAGCAGCTCAAAGGACAGGGTTGGTGAAAAACTGTTTTTT. Translating gives CASSSKDRVGEKLFF.

This rearrangement joins TRBV21-1 to TRBJ2-7; the table assigns TRBD2, which was not confirmed against the DNA. TRBV21-1 is a listed pseudogene. The CDR3 has 15 residues. Here the CDR3 DNA reads TGTGCCAGCAGCGGGTTAGTTGACTGGGCCTACGAGCAGTACTTC. Protein: CASSGLVDWAYEQYF.

This rearrangement joins TRBV5-1 to TRBJ2-3, with 12 bases lining up with TRBD2. This CDR3 is 16 amino acids long. The germline V gene has CDR1 SGHRS and CDR2 YFSETQ. J was trimmed by 3 bases and V by 7 bases; bases with no gene match: 9. The CDR3 loop reads CASQRRTSGVTDTQYF. The CDR3 DNA sequence: TGCGCCAGCCAACGGCGGACTAGCGGGGTGACAGATACGCAGTATTTT.

This clone occurred a few times. The chain links TRBV27 to TRBJ2-3; 8 bases match TRBD2. The germline gives CDR1 MNHEY, CDR2 SMNVEV (reference sequence). The CDR3 has 16 amino acids. V trimming: 4 bases; J trimming: 4 bases; junction bases outside the gene matches: 10. The CDR3 DNA reads TGTGCCAGCAGTTCCCCGAGCGGGGGTGGGGCAGATACGCAGTATTTT. This encodes CASSSPSGGGADTQYF.

The CDR3 loop is CASSYQGLGSYEQYF. The CDR3, as DNA: TGTGCCAGCAGTTACCAGGGACTGGGCTCCTACGAGCAGTACTTC. V and J are TRBV6-5 and TRBJ2-7; the D gene is possibly TRBD2 (6 bases). CDR3 size: 15 residues. Per the germline V gene, CDR1 is MNHEY and CDR2 is SVGAGI. V was shortened by 2 bases and J by 0 bases, with 11 bases between the two germline ends.

The chain joins TRBV5-4 to TRBJ1-2; 7 bases fit TRBD1. V lost 4 bases to trimming and J lost 8 bases; unmatched junction nucleotides: 17. CDR1 and CDR2 (germline): SGHNT, YYREEE (reference sequence). The CDR3 runs to 16 residues. This CDR3 is CASSPLGRGEMRGYTF. DNA of the CDR3: TGTGCCAGCAGCCCCCTCGGCAGGGGGGAGATGAGGGGCTACACCTTC.

The chain couples TRBV5-1 to TRBJ2-3; TRBD2 is a possible D gene (5 bases). The CDR3 is made up of 17 amino acids. Trimming cost V 4 bases and J 0 bases, with 18 bases left between them. Germline loops: CDR1 SGHRS, CDR2 YFSETQ. The CDR3 region is CASSPSGWLESTDTQYF. DNA of the CDR3: TGCGCCAGCAGCCCCTCGGGGTGGCTCGAGAGCACAGATACGCAGTATTTT.

In nucleotides, the CDR3 is TGTGCCAGCAGTTACCCGGGACAGCTCGTGTCTGGAAACACCATATATTTT. Translation gives CASSYPGQLVSGNTIYF. The chain couples TRBV6-2 or TRBV6-3 to TRBJ1-3, with TRBD1 matching over 7 bases. Germline assignment: CDR1 MNHEY and CDR2 SVGEGT. This CDR3 is 17 amino acids long. V lost 2 bases to trimming and J lost 1 base; unmatched junction nucleotides: 8.

The DNA for the CDR3 is TGCAGTGCTACAACAGGGTCCGAAGCTTTCTTT. Protein product: CSATTGSEAFF. This chain connects TRBV20-1 to TRBJ1-1; possibly TRBD1 for D (6 bases). The V gene's germline CDR1 is DFQATT and CDR2 SNEGSKA (reference sequence). Trimming took 4 bases from V and 8 from J, leaving 11 bases between them. The CDR3 runs to 11 residues.

V gene TRBV4-3 combines with J gene TRBJ2-1, with D tentatively TRBD1 (6 bases). The V gene's germline CDR1 is LGHNA and CDR2 YSLEER. This CDR3 contains 16 residues. With 1 base removed from V and 2 bases from J, the gap between germline ends came to 12 bases. This CDR3 is CASSQGTAVAYNEQFF. As DNA, the CDR3 is TGCGCCAGCAGCCAAGGGACAGCCGTTGCCTACAATGAGCAGTTCTTC.

The V call is TRBV5-1, the J call TRBJ2-3; 11 positions agree with TRBD2. This CDR3 region has 16 residues. Germline V gives CDR1 SGHRS, CDR2 YFSETQ. V gave up 3 bases and J gave up 2 bases; unmatched junction bases: 5. The CDR3 loop reads CASSSTGLAVTDTQYF. CDR3 DNA: TGCGCCAGCAGCTCAACGGGACTAGCGGTCACAGATACGCAGTATTTT.

The chain combines TRBV6-5 with TRBJ2-1; 8 bases line up with TRBD2. Germline trimming cut 0 bases from V and 3 bases from J; bases unmatched to any gene: 4. CDR3 length: 16 residues. The germline CDR1 and CDR2 sequences are MNHEY and SVGAGI. CDR3 protein: CASSYSEAGVYNEQFF. DNA of the CDR3: TGTGCCAGCAGTTACTCGGAAGCGGGAGTCTACAATGAGCAGTTCTTC.